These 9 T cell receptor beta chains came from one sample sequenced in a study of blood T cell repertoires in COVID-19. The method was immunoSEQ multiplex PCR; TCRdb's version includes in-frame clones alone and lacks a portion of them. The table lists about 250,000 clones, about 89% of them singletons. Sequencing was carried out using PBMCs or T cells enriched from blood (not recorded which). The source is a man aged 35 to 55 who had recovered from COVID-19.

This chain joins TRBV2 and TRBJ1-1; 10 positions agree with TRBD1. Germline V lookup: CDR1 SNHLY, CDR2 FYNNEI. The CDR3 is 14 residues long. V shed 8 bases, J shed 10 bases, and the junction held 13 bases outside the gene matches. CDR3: CASQGQGRTGGAFF. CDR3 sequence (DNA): TGTGCCAGCCAGGGACAGGGGCGGACCGGAGGAGCTTTCTTT.

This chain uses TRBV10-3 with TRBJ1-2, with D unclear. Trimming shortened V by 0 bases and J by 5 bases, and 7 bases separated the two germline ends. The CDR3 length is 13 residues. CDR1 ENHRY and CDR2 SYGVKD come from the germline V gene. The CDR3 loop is CAISESREYGYTF. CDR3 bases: TGTGCCATCAGTGAGTCGAGGGAATATGGCTACACCTTC.

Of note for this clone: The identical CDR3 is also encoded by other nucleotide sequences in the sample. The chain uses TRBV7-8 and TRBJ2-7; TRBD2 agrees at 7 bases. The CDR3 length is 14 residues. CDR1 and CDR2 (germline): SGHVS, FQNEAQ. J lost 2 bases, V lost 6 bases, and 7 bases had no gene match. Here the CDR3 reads CASSRLAATYEQYF. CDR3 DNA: TGTGCCAGCAGTCGGCTAGCGGCGACCTACGAGCAGTACTTC.

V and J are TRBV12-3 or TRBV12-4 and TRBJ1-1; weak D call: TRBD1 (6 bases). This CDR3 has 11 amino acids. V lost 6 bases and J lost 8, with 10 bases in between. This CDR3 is CASRYTGEAFF. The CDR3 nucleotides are TGTGCCAGCAGATACACAGGGGAAGCTTTCTTT.

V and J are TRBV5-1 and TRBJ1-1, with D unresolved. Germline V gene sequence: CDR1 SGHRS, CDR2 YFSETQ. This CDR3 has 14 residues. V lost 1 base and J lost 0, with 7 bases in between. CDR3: CASSLTVMNTEAFF. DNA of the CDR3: TGCGCCAGCAGCTTGACAGTTATGAACACTGAAGCTTTCTTT.

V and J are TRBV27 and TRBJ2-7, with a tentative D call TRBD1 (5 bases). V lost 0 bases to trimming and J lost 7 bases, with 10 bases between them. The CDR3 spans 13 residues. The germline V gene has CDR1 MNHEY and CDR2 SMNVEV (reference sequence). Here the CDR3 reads CASSLSPGFEQYF. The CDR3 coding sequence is TGTGCCAGCAGTTTATCGCCAGGGTTTGAGCAGTACTTC.

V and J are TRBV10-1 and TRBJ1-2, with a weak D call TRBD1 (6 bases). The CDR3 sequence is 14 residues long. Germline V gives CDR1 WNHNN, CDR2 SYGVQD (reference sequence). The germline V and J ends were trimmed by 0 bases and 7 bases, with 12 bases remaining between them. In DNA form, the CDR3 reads TGCGCCAGCAGTGAGTCCGGGGACACCAGTGGCTACACCTTC. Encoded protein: CASSESGDTSGYTF.

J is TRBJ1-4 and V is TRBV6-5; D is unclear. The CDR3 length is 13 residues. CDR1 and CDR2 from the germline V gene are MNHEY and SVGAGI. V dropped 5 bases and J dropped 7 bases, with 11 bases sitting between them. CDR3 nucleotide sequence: TGTGCCAGCAGTATCAACAGAGCTGAAAAACTGTTTTTT. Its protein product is CASSINRAEKLFF.

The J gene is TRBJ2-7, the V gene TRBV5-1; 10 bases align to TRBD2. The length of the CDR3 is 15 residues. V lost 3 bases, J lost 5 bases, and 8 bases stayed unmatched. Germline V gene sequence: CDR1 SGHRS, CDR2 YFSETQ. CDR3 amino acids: CASSSKLAGLNEQYF. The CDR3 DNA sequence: TGCGCCAGCAGCTCCAAACTAGCGGGATTAAACGAGCAGTACTTC.